Sequencing of this TCR beta chain was carried out in a study of blood T cells in healthy people across ages. Study results and limitations: Diversity of TCR beta per million T cells declined in a roughly linear way with age.

On this clonotype: Antigen: not known.

Germline CDR1 and CDR2: SGHTA and FQGTGA. The V and J ends lost 5 bases and 8 bases, in that order; junction bases with no gene match: 8. This CDR3 contains 13 residues. Combining a sample-barcoded 5' primer with a J-beta primer mix, a second PCR ran for about 6 to 12 cycles. TCRdb called the 5' RACE reads again in MiXCR, with one record for every CDR3 protein. The data show fewer than 900,000 distinct CDR3 sequences, more than 40% seen once. This receptor was taken from a woman aged 55-69 years in good health. Sequencing was carried out using blood. The chain carries TRBV7-3 and TRBJ1-2; 7 nucleotides agree with TRBD1. For the CDR3, the DNA is TGTGCCAGCAGCGCGACAGGGACAAGCGGCTACACCTTC. Translated, it gives CASSATGTSGYTF.